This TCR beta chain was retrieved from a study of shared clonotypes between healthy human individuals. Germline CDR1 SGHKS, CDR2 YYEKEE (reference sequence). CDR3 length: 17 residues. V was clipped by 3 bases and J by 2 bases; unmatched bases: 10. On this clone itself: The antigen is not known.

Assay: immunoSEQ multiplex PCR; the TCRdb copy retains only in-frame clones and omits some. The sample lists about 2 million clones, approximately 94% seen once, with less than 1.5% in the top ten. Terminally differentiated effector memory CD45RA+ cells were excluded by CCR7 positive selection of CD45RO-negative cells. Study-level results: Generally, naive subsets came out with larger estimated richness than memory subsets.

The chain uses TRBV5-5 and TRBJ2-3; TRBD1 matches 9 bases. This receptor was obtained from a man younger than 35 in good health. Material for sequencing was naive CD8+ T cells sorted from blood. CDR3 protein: CASSSGPGTGNTDTQYF. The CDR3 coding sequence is TGTGCCAGCAGCTCGGGTCCCGGGACAGGGAACACAGATACGCAGTATTTT.